This is a list of T cell receptor beta chains from one sample in a study of T cells in localized non-small cell lung cancer. Measured with immunoSEQ multiplex PCR; TCRdb has only the in-frame clones, and not every one. The data show 72,000 or so clones, 84% seen once. Material: peripheral blood, obtained before any cancer treatment. The receptors originated from a female donor at least 60 years old with stage I lung adenocarcinoma. Each CDR3 is given with its conserved first and last residue. D genes are given only for firm matches. Size is stated for part of the rows, as once, few or many counts, or as a class when the clone is expanded.

size: .
J: TRBJ1-5
V: TRBV5-1
D: .
CDR3: CASSLAGLNQPQHF
DNA: TGCGCCAGCAGCTTGGCAGGTCTCAATCAGCCCCAGCATTTT

size: .
J: TRBJ2-1
V: TRBV11-3
D: .
CDR3: CASSLKGAGWFYEQFF
DNA: TGTGCCAGCAGCTTAAAGGGGGCGGGATGGTTTTATGAGCAGTTCTTC

size: .
J: TRBJ1-4
V: TRBV7-9
D: .
CDR3: CASSYGQLNEKLFF
DNA: TGTGCCAGCAGCTACGGCCAACTTAATGAAAAACTGTTTTTT

size: .
J: TRBJ1-1
V: TRBV5-4
D: .
CDR3: CASRLGGGMNTEAFF
DNA: TGTGCCAGCAGGCTCGGGGGGGGGATGAACACTGAAGCTTTCTTT

size: .
J: TRBJ2-1
V: TRBV5-8
D: TRBD1
CDR3: CASSRGQASYNEQFF
DNA: TGTGCCAGCAGCCGTGGACAGGCCTCCTACAATGAGCAGTTCTTC

size: .
J: TRBJ2-7
V: TRBV2
D: .
CDR3: CASSDSLTYEQYF
DNA: TGTGCCAGCAGTGATAGTCTGACCTACGAGCAGTACTTC

size: .
J: TRBJ1-1
V: TRBV5-1
D: .
CDR3: CASSSEPQGVWTEAFF
DNA: TGCGCCAGCAGTTCCGAACCACAGGGTGTGTGGACTGAAGCTTTCTTT

size: .
J: TRBJ2-1
V: TRBV6-4
D: TRBD2
CDR3: CASSEGGRAINEQFF
DNA: TGTGCCAGCAGTGAAGGCGGGAGGGCCATCAATGAGCAGTTCTTC

size: .
J: TRBJ1-1
V: TRBV5-1
D: TRBD1
CDR3: CASSSTGGLAFF
DNA: TGCGCCAGCAGCTCGACAGGGGGACTCGCTTTCTTT

size: once
J: TRBJ2-5
V: TRBV4-1
D: TRBD1
CDR3: CASSQERETGGECETQYF
DNA: TGCGCCAGCAGCCAAGAAAGGGAGACAGGGGGCGAGTGTGAGACCCAGTACTTC

size: .
J: TRBJ2-7
V: TRBV6-6
D: .
CDR3: CASRRDSSGEQYF
DNA: TGTGCCAGCAGGAGGGACTCCTCAGGGGAGCAGTACTTC

size: .
J: TRBJ1-2
V: TRBV5-4
D: .
CDR3: CASTKGGQGLFYGYTF
DNA: TGTGCCAGCACCAAGGGGGGGCAGGGCCTCTTCTATGGCTACACCTTC

size: .
J: TRBJ2-3
V: TRBV5-5
D: TRBD1
CDR3: CASSLVGQGVLSDTQYF
DNA: TGTGCCAGCAGCTTGGTGGGACAGGGGGTGTTGTCAGATACGCAGTATTTT

size: .
J: TRBJ2-1
V: TRBV7-8
D: .
CDR3: CASSPDNYNEQFF
DNA: TGTGCCAGCAGCCCCGACAACTACAATGAGCAGTTCTTC

size: .
J: TRBJ1-5
V: TRBV6-4
D: TRBD1
CDR3: CASSEGGQGFGNQPQHF
DNA: TGTGCCAGCAGTGAGGGTGGACAGGGGTTCGGCAATCAGCCCCAGCATTTT

size: .
J: TRBJ1-1
V: TRBV7-5
D: .
CDR3: CARSRQGEKNTEAFF
DNA: TGTGCCAGAAGCAGACAGGGGGAGAAGAACACTGAAGCTTTCTTT

size: .
J: TRBJ2-2
V: TRBV7-9
D: TRBD1
CDR3: CASSAQGTGELFF
DNA: TGTGCCAGCAGCGCACAGGGGACCGGGGAGCTGTTTTTT

size: .
J: TRBJ2-6
V: TRBV27
D: TRBD1
CDR3: CASRPDRVRSGANVLTF
DNA: TGTGCCAGCAGACCAGACAGGGTACGCTCTGGGGCCAACGTCCTGACTTTC

size: .
J: TRBJ1-5
V: TRBV28
D: .
CDR3: CASSLGGGRNQPQHF
DNA: TGTGCCAGCAGTCTGGGGGGAGGGCGCAATCAGCCCCAGCATTTT

size: .
J: TRBJ1-2
V: TRBV27
D: TRBD1
CDR3: CASASQGMVSYGYTF
DNA: TGTGCCAGCGCCTCACAGGGGATGGTTAGCTATGGCTACACCTTC

size: .
J: TRBJ2-3
V: TRBV5-1
D: TRBD2
CDR3: CASSSTTRIAGGFIDTQYF
DNA: TGCGCCAGCAGCTCCACCACGAGGATAGCGGGAGGGTTTATAGATACGCAGTATTTT

size: .
J: TRBJ2-5
V: TRBV19
D: TRBD1
CDR3: CASSIGQGAQETQYF
DNA: TGTGCCAGTAGTATTGGACAGGGTGCCCAAGAGACCCAGTACTTC

size: .
J: TRBJ1-3
V: TRBV21-1
D: .
CDR3: CASSKAKTGKGSGNTIYF
DNA: TGTGCCAGCAGCAAAGCAAAGACAGGGAAGGGTTCTGGAAACACCATATATTTT

size: .
J: TRBJ2-7
V: TRBV11-2
D: TRBD2
CDR3: CASSLPTGGGHEQYF
DNA: TGTGCCAGCAGCTTACCTACGGGGGGGGGTCACGAGCAGTACTTC